The sequence of this T cell receptor (beta chain) was determined in a study of T cells in Graves' hyperthyroidism and ophthalmopathy. RNA transcripts served as the template for amplifying TCR beta CDR3 regions. When the TCR CDR3 underwent first-round RT-PCR, the HTBI primer set was used. Each CDR3 protein is one row after TCRdb ran MiXCR on the multiplex PCR reads. This table holds roughly 600,000 distinct CDR3 sequences, roughly 15% found once. The source of the PBMCs was 10 ml of fresh peripheral blood. The CDR3 extends over 13 amino acids. CDR1 and CDR2 from the germline V gene are SNHLY and FYNNEI. The V gene lost 6 bases and the J gene lost 5 bases, with 10 bases spanning the gap. This clonotype has ten or more counts.

Sample: blood. The TCR comes from a woman aged 45-65 years with Graves' ophthalmopathy. The genes are TRBV2 and TRBJ2-2; tentatively, D is TRBD1 (5 bases). The CDR3 region is CASRGRRTGELFF. In DNA, the CDR3 is TGTGCCAGCAGGGGGCGACGGACCGGGGAGCTGTTTTTT. The full variable domain, with the rest looked up from reference TRBV2 and TRBJ2-2, is EPEVTQTPSHQVTQMGQEVILRCVPISNHLYFYWYRQILGQKVEFLVSFYNNEISEKSEIFDDQFSVERPDGSNFTLKIRSTKLEDSAMYFCASRGRRTGELFFGEGSRLTVL.